The present entry profiles one T cell receptor beta chain with its context. Antigen specificity is unknown. A junction end diverges from the germline sequence, so it may reflect a read error. TCRdb re-analysed the reads in MiXCR, keeping a single row per CDR3 protein. Seen here are more than 20,000 distinct CDR3 sequences, approximately 22% observed once, and the top ten hold 91%. Germline lookup yields CDR1 MDHEN and CDR2 SYDVKM. The CDR3 contains 16 residues. The sample comes from a study of T cell repertoires in cytomegalovirus infection. Study-level background: CMV infection plus the matching HLA type was flagged by public TCR beta signatures.

Study-wide results and limits: The ex vivo response was dominated by HLA-C-restricted CMV-specific TCR beta clonotypes.

The sequences come from CD8+ T cells from cultured PBMCs, collected from culture after CMV antigen stimulation. The clonotype comes from a human donor in good health (CMV status not recorded). Some clones in this sample may be carry-over from other donors' samples. The J gene is TRBJ2-7, the V gene TRBV28; 8 bases are a match to TRBD1. The DNA of the CDR3 is TGCGCCAGCAGCCATTCAGCGACAGGGGAGAGCTACGAGCAGTACTTT. It encodes CASSHSATGESYEQYF.